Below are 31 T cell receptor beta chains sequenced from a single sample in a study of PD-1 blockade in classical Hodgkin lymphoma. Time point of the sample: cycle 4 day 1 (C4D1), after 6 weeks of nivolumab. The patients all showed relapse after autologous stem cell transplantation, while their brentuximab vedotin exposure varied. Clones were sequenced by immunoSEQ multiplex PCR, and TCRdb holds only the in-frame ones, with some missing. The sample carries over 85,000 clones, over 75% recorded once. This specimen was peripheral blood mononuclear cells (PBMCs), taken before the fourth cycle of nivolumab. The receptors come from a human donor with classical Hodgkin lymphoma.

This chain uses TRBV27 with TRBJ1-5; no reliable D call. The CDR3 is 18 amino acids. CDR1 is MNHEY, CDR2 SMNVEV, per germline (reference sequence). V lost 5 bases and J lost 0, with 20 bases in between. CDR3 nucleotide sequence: TGTGCCAGCAGTCCAATAAGCCCGACGGCATATAGCAATCAGCCCCAGCATTTT. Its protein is CASSPISPTAYSNQPQHF.

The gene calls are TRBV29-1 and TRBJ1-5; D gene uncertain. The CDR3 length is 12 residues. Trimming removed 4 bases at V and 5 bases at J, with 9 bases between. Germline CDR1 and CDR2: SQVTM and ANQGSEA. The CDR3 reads CSVGELDQPQHF. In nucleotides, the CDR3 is TGCAGCGTTGGGGAGCTGGATCAGCCCCAGCATTTT.

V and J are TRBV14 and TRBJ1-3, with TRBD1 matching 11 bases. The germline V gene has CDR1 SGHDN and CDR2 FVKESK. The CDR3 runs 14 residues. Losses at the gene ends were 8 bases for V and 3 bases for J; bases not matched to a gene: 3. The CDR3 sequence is CASAGTGGGNTIYF. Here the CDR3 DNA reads TGTGCCAGCGCCGGGACAGGGGGTGGAAACACCATATATTTT.

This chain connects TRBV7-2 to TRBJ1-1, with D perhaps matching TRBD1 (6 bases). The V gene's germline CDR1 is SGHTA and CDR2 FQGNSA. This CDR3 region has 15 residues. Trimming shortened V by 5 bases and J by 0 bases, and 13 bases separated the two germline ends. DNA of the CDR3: TGTGCCAGCAGCCCCAGAGGGGGAATGAACACTGAAGCTTTCTTT. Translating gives CASSPRGGMNTEAFF.

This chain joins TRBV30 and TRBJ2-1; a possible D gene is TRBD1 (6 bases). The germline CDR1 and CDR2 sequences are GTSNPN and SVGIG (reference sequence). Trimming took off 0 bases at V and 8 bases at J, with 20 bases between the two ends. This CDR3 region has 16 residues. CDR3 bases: TGTGCCTGGAGTGTCCTGTACAGGGATCATCCCCATGAGCAGTTCTTC. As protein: CAWSVLYRDHPHEQFF.

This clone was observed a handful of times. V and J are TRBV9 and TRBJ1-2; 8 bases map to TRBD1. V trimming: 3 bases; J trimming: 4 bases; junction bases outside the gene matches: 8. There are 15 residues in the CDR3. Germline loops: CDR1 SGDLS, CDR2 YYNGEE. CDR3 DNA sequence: TGTGCCAGCAGCGAGGACACAGGGGGTCTCTATGGCTACACCTTC. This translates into CASSEDTGGLYGYTF.

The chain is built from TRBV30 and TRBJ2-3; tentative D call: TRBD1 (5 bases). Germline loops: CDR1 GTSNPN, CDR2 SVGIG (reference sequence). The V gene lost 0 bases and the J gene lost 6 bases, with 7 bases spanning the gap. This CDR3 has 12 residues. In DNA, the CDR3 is TGTGCCTGGAGTGTAGGGGCGGATACGCAGTATTTT. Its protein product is CAWSVGADTQYF.

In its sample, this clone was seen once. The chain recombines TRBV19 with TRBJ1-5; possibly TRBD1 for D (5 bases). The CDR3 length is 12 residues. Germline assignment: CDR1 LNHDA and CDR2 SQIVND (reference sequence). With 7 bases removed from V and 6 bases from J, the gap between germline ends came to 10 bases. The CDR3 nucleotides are TGTGCCAGTATTGGGGGGGTTCAGCCCCAGCATTTT. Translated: CASIGGVQPQHF.

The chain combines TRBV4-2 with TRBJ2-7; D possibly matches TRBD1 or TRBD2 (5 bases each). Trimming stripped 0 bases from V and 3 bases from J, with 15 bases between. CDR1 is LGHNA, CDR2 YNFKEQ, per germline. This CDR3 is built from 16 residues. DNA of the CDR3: TGTGCCAGCAGCCAAGATCCACTGGGGGTTCACTACGAGCAGTACTTC. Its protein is CASSQDPLGVHYEQYF.

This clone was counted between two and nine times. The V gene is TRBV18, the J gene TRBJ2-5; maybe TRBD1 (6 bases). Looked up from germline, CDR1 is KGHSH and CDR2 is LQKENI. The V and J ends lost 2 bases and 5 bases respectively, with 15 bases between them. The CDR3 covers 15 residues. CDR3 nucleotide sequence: TGTGCCAGCTCACCAATAGGACAGACTCAGGAGACCCAGTACTTC. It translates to CASSPIGQTQETQYF. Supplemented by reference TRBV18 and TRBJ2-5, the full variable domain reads NAGVMQNPRHLVRRRGQEARLRCSPMKGHSHVYWYRQLPEEGLKFMVYLQKENIIDESGMPKERFSAEFPKEGPSILRIQQVVRGDSAAYFCASSPIGQTQETQYFGPGTRLLVL.

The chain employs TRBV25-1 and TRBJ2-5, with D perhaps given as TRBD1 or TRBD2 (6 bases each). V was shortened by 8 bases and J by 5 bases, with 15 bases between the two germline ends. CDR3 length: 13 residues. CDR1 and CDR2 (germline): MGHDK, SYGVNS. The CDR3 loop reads CASALGGLETQYF. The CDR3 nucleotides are TGTGCCAGCGCGCTAGGGGGGCTGGAGACCCAGTACTTC. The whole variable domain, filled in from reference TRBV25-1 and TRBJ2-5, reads EADIYQTPRYLVIGTGKKITLECSQTMGHDKMYWYQQDPGMELHLIHYSYGVNSTEKGDLSSESTVSRIRTEHFPLTLESARPSHTSQYLCASALGGLETQYFGPGTRLLVL.

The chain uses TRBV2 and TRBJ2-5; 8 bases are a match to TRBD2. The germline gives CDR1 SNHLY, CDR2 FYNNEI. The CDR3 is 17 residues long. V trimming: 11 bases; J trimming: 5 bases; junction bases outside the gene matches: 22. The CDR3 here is CALFENEAGGEGETQYF. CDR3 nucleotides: TGTGCCTTGTTCGAGAATGAGGCGGGGGGAGAAGGGGAGACCCAGTACTTC.

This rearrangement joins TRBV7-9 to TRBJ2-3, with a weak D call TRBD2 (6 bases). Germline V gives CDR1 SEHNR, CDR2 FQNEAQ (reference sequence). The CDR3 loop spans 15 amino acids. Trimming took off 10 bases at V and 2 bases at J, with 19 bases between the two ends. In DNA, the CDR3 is TGTGCCATCCAGGCCCCCAGCGGGTACACAGATACGCAGTATTTT. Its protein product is CAIQAPSGYTDTQYF.

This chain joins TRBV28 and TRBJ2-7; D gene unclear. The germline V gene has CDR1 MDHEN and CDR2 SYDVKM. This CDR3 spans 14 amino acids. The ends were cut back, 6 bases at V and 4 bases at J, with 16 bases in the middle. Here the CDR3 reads CASSSPDTAYEQYF. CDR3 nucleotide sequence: TGTGCCAGCAGCTCACCCGATACAGCTTACGAGCAGTACTTC.

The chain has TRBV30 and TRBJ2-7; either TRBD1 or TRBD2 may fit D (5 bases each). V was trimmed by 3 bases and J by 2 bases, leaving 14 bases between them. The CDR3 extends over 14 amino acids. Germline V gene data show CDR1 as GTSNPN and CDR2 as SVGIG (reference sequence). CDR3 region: CAWSVTGDPYEQYF. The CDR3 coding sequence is TGTGCCTGGAGCGTTACCGGGGACCCCTACGAGCAGTACTTC.

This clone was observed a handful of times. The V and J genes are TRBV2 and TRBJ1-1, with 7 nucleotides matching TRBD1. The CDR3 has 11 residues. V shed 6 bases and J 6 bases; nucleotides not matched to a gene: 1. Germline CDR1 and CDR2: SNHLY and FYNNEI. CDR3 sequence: CASRTGSEAFF. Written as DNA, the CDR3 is TGTGCCAGCAGGACAGGGTCTGAAGCTTTCTTT.

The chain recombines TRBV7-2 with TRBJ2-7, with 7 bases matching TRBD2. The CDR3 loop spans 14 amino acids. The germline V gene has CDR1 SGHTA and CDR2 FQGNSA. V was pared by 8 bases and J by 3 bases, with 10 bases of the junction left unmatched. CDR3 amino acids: CASETAAGFYEQYF. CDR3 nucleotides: TGTGCCAGCGAGACTGCAGCGGGGTTCTACGAGCAGTACTTC.

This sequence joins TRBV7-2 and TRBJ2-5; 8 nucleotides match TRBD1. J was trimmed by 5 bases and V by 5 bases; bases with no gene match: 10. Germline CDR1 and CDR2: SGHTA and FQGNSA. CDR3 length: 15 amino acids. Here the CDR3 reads CASSDQGAPVETQYF. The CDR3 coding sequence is TGTGCCAGCAGCGACCAGGGGGCGCCGGTGGAGACCCAGTACTTC.

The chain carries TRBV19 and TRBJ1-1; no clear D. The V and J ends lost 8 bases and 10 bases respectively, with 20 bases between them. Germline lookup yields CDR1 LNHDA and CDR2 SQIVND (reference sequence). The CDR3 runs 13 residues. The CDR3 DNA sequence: TGTGCCAGTTCGGTTGCGCTGTTTCAGAGAGCTTTCTTT. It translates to CASSVALFQRAFF.

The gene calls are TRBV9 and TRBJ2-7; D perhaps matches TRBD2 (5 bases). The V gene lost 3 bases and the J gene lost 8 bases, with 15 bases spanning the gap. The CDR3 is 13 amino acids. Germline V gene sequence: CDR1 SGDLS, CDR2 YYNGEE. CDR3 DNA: TGTGCCAGCAGCGAAACATTCGGGGTCCAGCAGTACTTC. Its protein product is CASSETFGVQQYF.

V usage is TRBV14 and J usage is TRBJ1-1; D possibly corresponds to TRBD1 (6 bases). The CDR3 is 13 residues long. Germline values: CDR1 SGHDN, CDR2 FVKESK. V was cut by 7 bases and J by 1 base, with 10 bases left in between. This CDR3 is CASTLQGNTEAFF. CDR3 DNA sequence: TGTGCCAGCACCCTACAGGGGAACACTGAAGCTTTCTTT. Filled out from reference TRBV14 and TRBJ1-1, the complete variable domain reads EAGVTQFPSHSVIEKGQTVTLRCDPISGHDNLYWYRRVMGKEIKFLLHFVKESKQDESGMPNNRFLAERTGGTYSTLKVQPAELEDSGVYFCASTLQGNTEAFFGQGTRLTVV.

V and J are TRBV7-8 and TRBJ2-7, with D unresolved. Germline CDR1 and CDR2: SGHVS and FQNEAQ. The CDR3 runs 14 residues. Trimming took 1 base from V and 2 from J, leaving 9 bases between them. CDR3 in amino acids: CASSLGLAAYEQYF. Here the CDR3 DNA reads TGTGCCAGCAGCTTAGGACTTGCCGCCTACGAGCAGTACTTC.

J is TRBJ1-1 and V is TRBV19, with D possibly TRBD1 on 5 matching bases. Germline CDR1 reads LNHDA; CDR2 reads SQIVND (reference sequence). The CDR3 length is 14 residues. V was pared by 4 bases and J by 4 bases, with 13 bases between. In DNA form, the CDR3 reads TGTGCCAGTAGTAGGGGCCCGAAAGGCACTGAAGCTTTCTTT. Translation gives CASSRGPKGTEAFF.

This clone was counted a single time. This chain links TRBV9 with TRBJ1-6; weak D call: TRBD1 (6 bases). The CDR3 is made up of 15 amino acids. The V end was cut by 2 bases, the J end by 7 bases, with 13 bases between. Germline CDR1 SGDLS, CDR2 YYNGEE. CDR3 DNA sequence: TGTGCCAGCAGCGTCGGGGGGCGGGGGAATTCACCCCTCCACTTT. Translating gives CASSVGGRGNSPLHF.

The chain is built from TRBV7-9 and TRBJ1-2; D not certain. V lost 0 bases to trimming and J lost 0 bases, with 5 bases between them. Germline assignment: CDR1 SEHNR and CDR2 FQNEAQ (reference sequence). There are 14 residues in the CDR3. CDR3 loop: CASSLADSNYGYTF. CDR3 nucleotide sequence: TGTGCCAGCAGCTTAGCCGATTCTAACTATGGCTACACCTTC.

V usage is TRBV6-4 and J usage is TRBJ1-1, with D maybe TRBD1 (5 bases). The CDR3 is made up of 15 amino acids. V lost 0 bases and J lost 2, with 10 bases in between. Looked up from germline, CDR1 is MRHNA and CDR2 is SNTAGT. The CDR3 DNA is TGTGCCAGCAGTGACTCTAGGGGAGAAAACACTGAAGCTTTCTTT. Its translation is CASSDSRGENTEAFF.

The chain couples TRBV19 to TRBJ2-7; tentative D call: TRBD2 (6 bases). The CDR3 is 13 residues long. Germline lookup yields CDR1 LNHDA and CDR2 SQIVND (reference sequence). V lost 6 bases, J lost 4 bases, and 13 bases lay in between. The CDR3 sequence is CASRGPGTYEQYF. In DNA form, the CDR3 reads TGTGCCAGTAGGGGCCCAGGGACTTACGAGCAGTACTTC.

CDR3 sequence reads: CVSQPQHF. The CDR3 DNA follows: TGTGTATCTCAGCCCCAGCATTTT. The V gene is TRBV5-5, the J gene TRBJ1-5; unclear D gene. The germline gives CDR1 SGHKS, CDR2 YYEKEE (reference sequence). CDR3 length: 8 residues.

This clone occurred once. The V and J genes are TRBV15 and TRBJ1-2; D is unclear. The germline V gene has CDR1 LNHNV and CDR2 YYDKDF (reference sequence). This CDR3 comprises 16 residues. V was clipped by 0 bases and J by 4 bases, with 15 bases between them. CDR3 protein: CATSRDPTPGSYGYTF. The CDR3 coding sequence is TGTGCCACCAGCAGAGATCCCACCCCCGGTAGCTATGGCTACACCTTC.

The CDR3 sequence: CASSYGQKGEAQYF. The CDR3 DNA follows: TGTGCCAGCAGTTACGGACAGAAAGGGGAGGCCCAGTACTTC. The chain couples TRBV6-5 to TRBJ2-5; possibly TRBD1 or TRBD2 for D (6 bases each). The V end was cut by 2 bases, the J end by 9 bases, with 16 bases between. Per the germline V gene, CDR1 is MNHEY and CDR2 is SVGAGI. The CDR3 length is 14 residues.

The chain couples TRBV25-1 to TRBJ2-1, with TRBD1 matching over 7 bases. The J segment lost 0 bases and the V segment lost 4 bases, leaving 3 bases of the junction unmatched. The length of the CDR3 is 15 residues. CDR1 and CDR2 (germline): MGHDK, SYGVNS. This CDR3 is CASSAGQVSYNEQFF. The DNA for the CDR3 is TGTGCCAGCAGTGCAGGACAGGTCTCCTACAATGAGCAGTTCTTC.